The 14 T cell receptor beta chains in this list originate from one sample, sequenced in a study of Ad26.COV2.S vaccination and SARS-CoV-2 variants. Some clones are missing from TCRdb's copy, which holds only in-frame ones; the method was immunoSEQ multiplex PCR. The sample comprises fewer than 900,000 clones, roughly nine tenths of which are singletons, and approximately 1.5% rests with the top ten. Treatment noted: over 15 received Ad26.COV2.S at low or high dose, single or two shots; 5 received placebo; per-sample allocation not given. Day 63 after the first vaccine or placebo injection was the time point for sampling. The specimen was peripheral blood, collected in a trial of Ad26.COV2.S vaccine versus placebo. Receptors were obtained from a person between 18 and 59 years old who received the Ad26.COV2.S COVID-19 vaccine or a placebo.

There are a few counts of this clone. The chain is built from TRBV30 and TRBJ1-6; D unclear. V dropped 1 base and J dropped 5 bases, with 9 bases sitting between them. The CDR3 consists of 14 residues. Germline assignment: CDR1 GTSNPN and CDR2 SVGIG (reference sequence). CDR3 residues: CAWSGASNNSPLHF. CDR3 coding DNA: TGTGCCTGGAGTGGGGCCTCTAATAATTCACCCCTCCACTTT.

The V and J genes are TRBV7-9 and TRBJ1-2, with D uncertain. In germline, CDR1 is SEHNR, CDR2 FQNEAQ (reference sequence). V lost 5 bases, J lost 7 bases, and 11 bases lay in between. The CDR3 contains 12 residues. CDR3 DNA sequence: TGTGCCAGCAGCCTAGACGTAGGTGGCTACACCTTC. Translating it yields CASSLDVGGYTF. The whole variable domain, filled in from reference TRBV7-9 and TRBJ1-2, reads DTGVSQNPRHKITKRGQNVTFRCDPISEHNRLYWYRQTLGQGPEFLTYFQNEAQLEKSRLLSDRFSAERPKGSFSTLEIQRTEQGDSAMYLCASSLDVGGYTFGSGTRLTVV.

V and J are TRBV24-1 and TRBJ2-5, with 7 bases that match TRBD2. This CDR3 spans 15 amino acids. The V gene's germline CDR1 is KGHDR and CDR2 SFDVKD. The V segment lost 4 bases and the J segment 3 bases; nucleotides outside the gene matches: 7. CDR3 nucleotides: TGTGCCACCAGTGACCCGCGGGCGGGGGAAGAGACCCAGTACTTC. Translated: CATSDPRAGEETQYF.

The chain has TRBV6-2 or TRBV6-3 and TRBJ1-1; a possible D gene is TRBD1 (6 bases). CDR3 size: 16 residues. V dropped 3 bases and J dropped 2 bases, with 16 bases sitting between them. The germline V gene has CDR1 MNHEY and CDR2 SVGEGT. In nucleotides, the CDR3 is TGTGCCAGCAGTTATCTGGGGGGCGCGATCAACACTGAAGCTTTCTTT. The encoded protein is CASSYLGGAINTEAFF.

The chain combines TRBV10-1 with TRBJ2-7, with D hard to call. From germline, CDR1 is WNHNN and CDR2 SYGVQD (reference sequence). The CDR3 covers 13 residues. The germline V and J ends were trimmed by 3 bases and 3 bases, with 9 bases remaining between them. The CDR3 loop reads CASSDSYDYEQYF. The DNA of the CDR3 is TGCGCCAGCAGTGACAGCTACGACTACGAGCAGTACTTC.

V gene TRBV5-6 combines with J gene TRBJ2-7, with 7 bases aligning to TRBD2. Germline loops: CDR1 SGHDT, CDR2 YYEEEE. The length of the CDR3 is 14 residues. J gave up 3 bases and V 4 bases, and 7 bases lay outside the gene matches. CDR3 nucleotide sequence: TGTGCCAGCAGCGGAGCGGGACGGGACTACGAGCAGTACTTC. Translated: CASSGAGRDYEQYF.

The V and J genes are TRBV30 and TRBJ1-3, with no clear D. Germline CDR1 and CDR2: GTSNPN and SVGIG (reference sequence). This CDR3 spans 13 amino acids. The V end was cut by 3 bases, the J end by 0 bases, with 6 bases between. CDR3 residues: CAWRTDSGNTIYF. CDR3 DNA: TGTGCCTGGAGGACCGACTCTGGAAACACCATATATTTT.

This clone came up once. The J gene is TRBJ2-2, the V gene TRBV7-8; D remains unclear. Germline V gene lookup returns CDR1 SGHVS and CDR2 FQNEAQ. The CDR3 is 13 residues long. Trimming removed 1 base from V and 6 bases from J, with 6 bases in between. CDR3 in amino acids: CASSLEPAGELFF. DNA for the CDR3: TGTGCCAGCAGCTTAGAACCTGCCGGGGAGCTGTTTTTT.

The chain has TRBV5-5 and TRBJ2-6, with TRBD2 identical over 7 bases. Trimming at V came to 4 bases and at J to 4 bases, leaving 5 bases not matched to a gene. Germline CDR1 and CDR2: SGHKS and YYEKEE (reference sequence). The CDR3 runs 15 residues. This chain's CDR3 is CASSPAGAGANVLTF. DNA of the CDR3: TGTGCCAGCAGCCCGGCGGGAGCGGGGGCCAACGTCCTGACTTTC. The entire variable domain, with the rest obtained from reference TRBV5-5 and TRBJ2-6, is as follows: DAGVTQSPTHLIKTRGQQVTLRCSPISGHKSVSWYQQVLGQGPQFIFQYYEKEERGRGNFPDRFSARQFPNYSSELNVNALLLGDSALYLCASSPAGAGANVLTFGAGSRLTVL.

This sequence joins TRBV7-6 and TRBJ2-5; D unclear. This CDR3 spans 11 amino acids. In germline, CDR1 is SGHVS, CDR2 FNYEAQ. V gave up 7 bases and J gave up 2 bases, with 5 bases separating them. The CDR3 nucleotides read TGTGCCAGCACCGTTCAAGAGACCCAGTACTTC. Translated, it gives CASTVQETQYF.

V is TRBV6-5 and J is TRBJ1-2, with 8 bases identical to TRBD1. Germline V gene lookup returns CDR1 MNHEY and CDR2 SVGAGI. J gave up 4 bases and V 6 bases, and 7 bases lay outside the gene matches. CDR3 length equals 14 residues. CDR3 nucleotide sequence: TGTGCCAGCAGACACCTCGGACAGGGCTATGGCTACACCTTC. This gives the protein CASRHLGQGYGYTF.

This chain uses TRBV6-6 with TRBJ2-7; D call uncertain. V gave up 2 bases and J gave up 0 bases, with 8 bases separating them. The V gene's germline CDR1 is MNHNY and CDR2 SVGAGI (reference sequence). The CDR3 is made up of 14 amino acids. The CDR3 loop reads CASSYKVPSYEQYF. Written as DNA, the CDR3 is TGTGCCAGCAGTTACAAGGTCCCCTCCTACGAGCAGTACTTC.

The chain employs TRBV18 and TRBJ1-6, with a possible D match to TRBD1 (6 bases). The CDR3 runs to 16 residues. Per the germline V gene, CDR1 is KGHSH and CDR2 is LQKENI. Trimming left V 2 bases short and J 4 bases short, with 12 bases between. CDR3 sequence: CASSPSTGTYNSPLHF. CDR3 DNA: TGTGCCAGCTCACCAAGCACAGGGACTTATAATTCACCCCTCCACTTT.

The chain recombines TRBV7-2 with TRBJ2-7; D possibly corresponds to TRBD1 (5 bases). Germline V gives CDR1 SGHTA, CDR2 FQGNSA. The CDR3 contains 15 residues. The V gene lost 1 base and the J gene lost 3 bases, with 13 bases spanning the gap. The CDR3: CASSLEDTKGYEQYF. Here the CDR3 DNA reads TGTGCCAGCAGCTTAGAGGACACCAAAGGCTACGAGCAGTACTTC.